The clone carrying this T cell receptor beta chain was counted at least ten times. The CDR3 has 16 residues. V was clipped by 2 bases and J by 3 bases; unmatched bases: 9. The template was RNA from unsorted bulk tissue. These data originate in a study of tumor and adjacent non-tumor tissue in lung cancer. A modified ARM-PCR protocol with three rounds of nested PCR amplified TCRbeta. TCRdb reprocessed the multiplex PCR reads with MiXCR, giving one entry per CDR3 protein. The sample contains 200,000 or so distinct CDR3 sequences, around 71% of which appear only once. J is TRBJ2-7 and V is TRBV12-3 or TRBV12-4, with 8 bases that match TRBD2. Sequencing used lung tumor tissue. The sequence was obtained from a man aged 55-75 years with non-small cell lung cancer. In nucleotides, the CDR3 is TGTGCCAGCAGTTTAAGAGCTAGCGGGCTCGGCTACGAGCAGTACTTC. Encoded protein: CASSLRASGLGYEQYF.